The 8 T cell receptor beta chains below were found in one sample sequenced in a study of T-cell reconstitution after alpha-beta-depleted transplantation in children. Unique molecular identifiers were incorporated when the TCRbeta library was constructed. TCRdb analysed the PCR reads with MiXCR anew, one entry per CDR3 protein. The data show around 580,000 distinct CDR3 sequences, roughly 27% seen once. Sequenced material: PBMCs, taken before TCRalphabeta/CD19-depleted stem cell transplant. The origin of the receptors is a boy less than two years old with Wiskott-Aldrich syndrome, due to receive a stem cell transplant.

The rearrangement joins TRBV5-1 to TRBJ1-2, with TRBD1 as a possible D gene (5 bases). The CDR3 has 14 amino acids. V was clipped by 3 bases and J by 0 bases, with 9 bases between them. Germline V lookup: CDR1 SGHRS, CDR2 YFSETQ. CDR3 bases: TGCGCCAGCAGCTATGACAGAGCTAACTATGGCTACACCTTC. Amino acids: CASSYDRANYGYTF.

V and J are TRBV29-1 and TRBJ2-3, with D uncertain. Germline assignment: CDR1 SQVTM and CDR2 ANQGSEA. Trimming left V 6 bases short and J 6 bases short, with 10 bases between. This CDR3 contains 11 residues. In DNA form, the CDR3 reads TGCAGCGTATCGACAACTGATACGCAGTATTTT. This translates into CSVSTTDTQYF.

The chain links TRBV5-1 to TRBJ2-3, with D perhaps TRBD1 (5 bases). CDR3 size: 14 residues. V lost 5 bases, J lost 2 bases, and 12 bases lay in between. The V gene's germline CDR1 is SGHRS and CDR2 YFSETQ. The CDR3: CASRKDTYTDTQYF. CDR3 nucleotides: TGCGCCAGCAGAAAGGACACCTACACAGATACGCAGTATTTT.

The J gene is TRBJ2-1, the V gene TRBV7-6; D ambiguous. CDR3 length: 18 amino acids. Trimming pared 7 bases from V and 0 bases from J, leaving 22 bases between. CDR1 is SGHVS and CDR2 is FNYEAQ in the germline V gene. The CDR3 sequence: CASTSRQVRVTSYNEQFF. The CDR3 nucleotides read TGTGCCAGCACCTCCCGGCAAGTTCGGGTTACCTCCTACAATGAGCAGTTCTTC.

The CDR3 DNA is TGTGCCAGCAGTTCGGGACTTGGACTCACAGATACGCAGTATTTT. Protein product: CASSSGLGLTDTQYF. The chain is built from TRBV28 and TRBJ2-3; D possibly corresponds to TRBD2 (6 bases). The CDR3 totals 15 residues. V lost 4 bases, J lost 2 bases, and 13 bases lay in between. The germline CDR1 and CDR2 sequences are MDHEN and SYDVKM.

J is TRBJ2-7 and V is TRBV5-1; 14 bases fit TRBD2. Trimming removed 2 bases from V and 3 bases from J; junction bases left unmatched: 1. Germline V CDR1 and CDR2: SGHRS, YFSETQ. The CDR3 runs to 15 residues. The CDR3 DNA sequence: TGCGCCAGCAGCTTCGGACTAGCGGGAGGCTACGAGCAGTACTTC. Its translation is CASSFGLAGGYEQYF.

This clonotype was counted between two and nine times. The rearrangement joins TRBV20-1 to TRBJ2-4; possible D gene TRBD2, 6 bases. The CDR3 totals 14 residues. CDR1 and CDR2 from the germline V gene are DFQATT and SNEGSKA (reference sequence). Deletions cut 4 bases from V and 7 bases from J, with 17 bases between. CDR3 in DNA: TGCAGTGCTACCCTTTTGGGGGGAGACAACATTCAGTACTTC. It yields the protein CSATLLGGDNIQYF.

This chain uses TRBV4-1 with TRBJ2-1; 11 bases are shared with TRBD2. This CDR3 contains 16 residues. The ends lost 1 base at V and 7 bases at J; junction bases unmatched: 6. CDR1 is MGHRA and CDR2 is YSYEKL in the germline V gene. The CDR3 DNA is TGCGCCAGCAGCCAAGTTGTAGCGGGAGGGGGTAATGAGCAGTTCTTC. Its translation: CASSQVVAGGGNEQFF.